The entry that follows covers one T cell receptor beta chain sequence. Its antigen is unknown. No per-base quality is available; no much larger clone lies one base away. The data were obtained in a study of CD4 T cells in relation to SARS-CoV-2 and coronaviruses (dated by TCRdb to the early 2020s). Context from the whole study: The ViraFEST assay cultured PBMCs with antigen for nine to eleven days, then sequenced TCR beta CDR3s to find antigen-specific clonal expansions. The Adaptive Biotechnologies TCR-sequencing kit was used to sequence samples from a few pre-COVID donors and the naive versus memory experiments, whereas other data were Illumina-based. Using patient-derived lymphoblastoid cell lines, the shared crossreactive spike epitopes were mapped to their HLA restriction. The negative reference condition was either a culture with an HIV-1 Nef peptide pool or a culture with no peptide. At the level of individual TCR clonotypes, the study evaluated whether memory CD4+ T cells crossreact between the spike proteins of SARS-CoV-2 and those of common cold coronaviruses. A different, Illumina-based TCR-beta assay was used to sequence expansion assays from other donors in the study.

CDR1 and CDR2 are read off the germline V gene as SGHRS and YFSETQ. V loses 4 bases, J loses 5 bases, and the germline ends lie 15 bases apart. There are 14 amino acids in the CDR3, from cysteine to phenylalanine inclusive. The CDR3 DNA has 42 bases and is translated from base 1. Receptor amplification or capture employed the immunoSEQ multiplex PCR assay. Per the source publication's procedure: During preprocessing, nonproductive sequences were discarded, as were any CDR3s that did not begin with C, did not end with F or W, or were shorter than 7 amino acids. Antigen-specific clonotypes were called with the MANAFEST web app on the basis of expansion relative to the reference and to other culture wells. A clone was considered positive if significant expansion relative to the reference culture was observed in 2 of 3 replicate wells at an FDR below 0.05. For a clone to be considered positive, significant expansion relative to all other tandem wells and an odds ratio above 5 were also required. Pairwise Levenshtein distance, computed with the stringdist R package after three terminal residues were trimmed from each end, was used as the measure of CDR3 homology. TCRdb limited this immuneACCESS table to in-frame rearrangements with V and J called. A share of clones is missing; checked studies link under half to unresolved V genes, and the rest is unexplained. From that table come the V and J calls and clone size; the DNA was used to work out D and trimming. This sample holds about 19,000 clones; about 72% were observed only once. Together, the top ten hold approximately 26% of the sample.

CD4+ T cells from unexposed donors were collected before the COVID-19 pandemic (2011-2018). Following 10 days of culture, the EasySep CD4+ T cell isolation kit was used to isolate CD4+ T cells. As cell number allowed, CD4+ T cells from unexposed donors were tested for reactivity to SARS-CoV-2 S and N and to four common cold coronavirus spike pools. PBMCs were cultured at fewer than 2.5 million per well in IMDM supplemented with around 5% human AB serum and approximately 9.8 IU/ml IL-2. Half of the culture medium was replaced with fresh IL-2-containing medium on days 3 and 7. In general, every peptide culture condition was set up in three replicate wells. The leukapheresis product for the unexposed donors was obtained through commercial purchase. Ficoll-Paque PLUS gradient centrifugation was used to isolate PBMCs from leukapheresis product or whole blood. PBMCs were either used fresh in the expansion assay or cryopreserved at -140 degrees C. The QIAamp Micro DNA Kit was used to extract genomic DNA from the CD4+ T cells.

The paper as a whole reports these results and caveats: Crossreactivity analysis was centred on spike protein, so crossreactivity against other viral proteins was not assessed. Small numbers of patients and of tested TCRs limited the study. Pre-pandemic and post-infection samples were not both contributed by any donor, so tracing of the source of pre-existing responses was limited. About 65% of donors had memory CD4+ clonotypes that crossrecognized SARS-CoV-2 and at least one common cold coronavirus spike. Compared with monoreactive clones, crossreactive clones had significantly weaker SARS-CoV-2-driven expansion, a result consistent with antigenic imprinting.

Input material: CD4+ T cells from PBMCs, cultured in vitro. The rearrangement combines TRBV5-1 with TRBJ1-2, with TRBD1 as a weak D call on 5 bases. This TCR derives from a human donor in good health. This receptor has the CDR3 CASSPDGAKYGYTF. The sequenced DNA: TGCGCCAGCAGCCCGGACGGGGCGAAGTATGGCTACACCTTC. Supplemented by the reference TRBV5-1 and TRBJ1-2 proteins around the CDR3, the complete variable domain is KAGVTQTPRYLIKTRGQQVTLSCSPISGHRSVSWYQQTPGQGLQFLFEYFSETQRNKGNFPGRFSGRQFSNSRSEMNVSTLELGDSALYLCASSPDGAKYGYTFGSGTRLTVV.